What follows are 21 T cell receptor beta chains derived from one specimen sequenced in a study of neoadjuvant anti-PD-1 for oral cavity cancer. The time point is: after neoadjuvant nivolumab, at surgical resection. The protocol was immunoSEQ multiplex PCR, while the TCRdb copy is restricted to in-frame clones and leaves out a portion. The sample carries approximately 43,000 clones, 65% to 80% recorded once. This material consisted of PBMCs, taken after nivolumab (anti-PD-1) treatment. These receptor sequences come from a person between 35 and 79 years old with oral cavity squamous cell carcinoma.

The CDR3 here is CASSVGTGTVNEKLFF. In DNA, the CDR3 is TGTGCCAGCAGCGTAGGGACGGGGACAGTTAATGAAAAACTGTTTTTT. The J gene is TRBJ1-4, the V gene TRBV9, with 7 bases that match TRBD1. CDR3 length equals 16 residues. Germline values: CDR1 SGDLS, CDR2 YYNGEE. The V segment lost 0 bases and the J segment 4 bases; nucleotides outside the gene matches: 6.

The chain recombines TRBV5-1 with TRBJ1-5, with 8 bases lining up with TRBD1. The V gene's germline CDR1 is SGHRS and CDR2 YFSETQ. Germline trimming cut 3 bases from V and 5 bases from J; bases unmatched to any gene: 13. The CDR3 consists of 17 residues. CDR3: CASSSGSGQGSDQPQHF. In DNA, the CDR3 is TGCGCCAGCAGCTCGGGGTCAGGACAGGGAAGCGATCAGCCCCAGCATTTT.

This rearrangement joins TRBV7-2 to TRBJ1-2; 8 bases fit TRBD1. Germline V gene data show CDR1 as SGHTA and CDR2 as FQGNSA. V shed 4 bases, J shed 7 bases, and the junction held 11 bases outside the gene matches. The CDR3 runs 15 residues. CDR3 amino acids: CASSSREGRGLGYTF. CDR3 sequence (DNA): TGTGCCAGCAGCTCCCGGGAAGGCAGGGGGCTTGGCTACACCTTC.

The chain recombines TRBV2 with TRBJ1-2; TRBD1 aligns across 9 bases. J gave up 4 bases and V 11 bases, and 5 bases lay outside the gene matches. Per germline, CDR1 SNHLY and CDR2 FYNNEI. The CDR3 is 12 amino acids. In nucleotides, the CDR3 is TGTGCCTGGACAGGGGATCGCTATGGCTACACCTTC. This translates into CAWTGDRYGYTF. The full variable domain, with the rest looked up from reference TRBV2 and TRBJ1-2, is EPEVTQTPSHQVTQMGQEVILRCVPISNHLYFYWYRQILGQKVEFLVSFYNNEISEKSEIFDDQFSVERPDGSNFTLKIRSTKLEDSAMYFCAWTGDRYGYTFGSGTRLTVV.

The chain is built from TRBV7-2 and TRBJ2-1; 11 nucleotides match TRBD2. The CDR3 consists of 19 residues. V was clipped by 0 bases and J by 0 bases; unmatched bases: 7. CDR1 SGHTA and CDR2 FQGNSA come from the germline V gene. CDR3: CASSLALLAGGYSYNEQFF. CDR3 DNA: TGTGCCAGCAGCTTAGCCCTTCTAGCGGGGGGTTACTCCTACAATGAGCAGTTCTTC.

The chain has TRBV10-3 and TRBJ1-5; D is possibly TRBD1 (5 bases). The germline V gene has CDR1 ENHRY and CDR2 SYGVKD. V lost 4 bases and J 4 bases, leaving 11 bases between the germline ends. This CDR3 is built from 14 residues. The DNA of the CDR3 is TGTGCCATCAGTGGGGGGGATTCGAATCAGCCCCAGCATTTT. It translates to CAISGGDSNQPQHF.

As DNA, the CDR3 is TGTGCCTCCCGGGAGGGAAACACTGAAGCTTTCTTT. This codes for CASREGNTEAFF. V and J are TRBV19 and TRBJ1-1, with no clear D. This CDR3 is built from 12 residues. V lost 11 bases to trimming and J lost 2 bases, with 12 bases between them. In germline, CDR1 is LNHDA, CDR2 SQIVND (reference sequence).

The chain has TRBV5-6 and TRBJ2-1, with D perhaps matching TRBD2 (5 bases). CDR1 and CDR2 from the germline V gene are SGHDT and YYEEEE. V lost 4 bases to trimming and J lost 15 bases, with 14 bases between them. The CDR3 runs to 11 residues. In DNA, the CDR3 is TGTGCCAGCAGCCGTACCGGGATCGTGTTCTTC. Encoded protein: CASSRTGIVFF. Full variable domain (remainder filled in from reference TRBV5-6 and TRBJ2-1): DAGVTQSPTHLIKTRGQQVTLRCSPKSGHDTVSWYQQALGQGPQFIFQYYEEEERQRGNFPDRFSGHQFPNYSSELNVNALLLGDSALYLCASSRTGIVFFGPGTRLTVL.

This chain uses TRBV5-1 with TRBJ1-2, with 7 bases fitting TRBD1. After removal of 0 bases from V and 8 bases from J, the junction contained 4 bases not matched to a gene. The V gene's germline CDR1 is SGHRS and CDR2 YFSETQ. This CDR3 comprises 13 residues. CDR3 amino acids: CASSLEGARGYTF. Written as DNA, the CDR3 is TGCGCCAGCAGCTTGGAGGGGGCGCGGGGCTACACCTTC.

A note on this clone: Mismatch with germline at one junction end may stem from a read error. The chain recombines TRBV5-1 with TRBJ2-3; the match to TRBD2 covers 9 bases. The CDR3 has 16 amino acids. The germline CDR1 and CDR2 sequences are SGHRS and YFSETQ. As DNA, the CDR3 is TGCGCCAGCAGCTCCCGGGGTAGCGGGGGTACAGATGCGCAGTATTTT. Its protein is CASSSRGSGGTDAQYF. The full variable domain, with the rest looked up from reference TRBV5-1 and TRBJ2-3, is KAGVTQTPRYLIKTRGQQVTLSCSPISGHRSVSWYQQTPGQGLQFLFEYFSETQRNKGNFPGRFSGRQFSNSRSEMNVSTLELGDSALYLCASSSRGSGGTDAQYFGPGTRLTVL.

The chain's CDR3 is CASSIGSTNEKLFF. The CDR3 nucleotides are TGTGCCAGCAGTATCGGATCAACTAATGAAAAACTGTTTTTT. The V call is TRBV6-6, the J call TRBJ1-4, with no clear D. Deletions cut 5 bases from V and 0 bases from J, with 7 bases between. Germline CDR1 is MNHNY and CDR2 is SVGAGI (reference sequence). CDR3 size: 14 residues.

The chain combines TRBV10-2 with TRBJ2-3; D gene unclear. V dropped 6 bases and J dropped 0 bases, with 13 bases sitting between them. The CDR3 has 15 residues. Germline lookup yields CDR1 WSHSY and CDR2 SAAADI. The CDR3 coding sequence is TGCGCCAGCAGATTAGGCGCCGGCAGCACAGATACGCAGTATTTT. Amino acid sequence: CASRLGAGSTDTQYF.

V is TRBV29-1 and J is TRBJ1-2; D may be TRBD1 (5 bases). The CDR3 contains 11 residues. Trimming stripped 4 bases from V and 2 bases from J, with 5 bases between. Germline V gives CDR1 SQVTM, CDR2 ANQGSEA. The CDR3 sequence is CSVGGNYGYTF. The CDR3 bases are TGCAGCGTTGGGGGGAACTATGGCTACACCTTC.

The rearrangement joins TRBV7-9 to TRBJ2-1; D gene uncertain. This CDR3 region has 13 residues. The germline gives CDR1 SEHNR, CDR2 FQNEAQ (reference sequence). Trimming removed 7 bases at V and 6 bases at J, with 13 bases between. CDR3 in amino acids: CASNAVSGNEQFF. The CDR3 DNA is TGTGCCAGCAATGCAGTATCGGGCAATGAGCAGTTCTTC.

This chain links TRBV6-6 with TRBJ2-1; D possibly corresponds to TRBD1 (5 bases). The CDR3 has 13 residues. The germline V gene has CDR1 MNHNY and CDR2 SVGAGI (reference sequence). Trimming pared 8 bases from V and 7 bases from J, leaving 15 bases between. CDR3 protein: CASEDTKGNEQFF. The CDR3 DNA sequence: TGTGCCAGCGAGGACACGAAGGGAAATGAGCAGTTCTTC.

The chain carries TRBV18 and TRBJ2-1, with 8 bases aligning to TRBD2. This CDR3 has 14 amino acids. Germline V lookup: CDR1 KGHSH, CDR2 LQKENI. After removal of 0 bases from V and 10 bases from J, the junction contained 5 bases not matched to a gene. In DNA, the CDR3 is TGTGCCAGCTCACCACCGGGACTAGTTATGGAGCAGTTCTTC. Encoded protein: CASSPPGLVMEQFF. The variable domain in full, with the rest retrieved from reference TRBV18 and TRBJ2-1, is NAGVMQNPRHLVRRRGQEARLRCSPMKGHSHVYWYRQLPEEGLKFMVYLQKENIIDESGMPKERFSAEFPKEGPSILRIQQVVRGDSAAYFCASSPPGLVMEQFFGPGTRLTVL.

This chain joins TRBV4-1 and TRBJ1-3, with TRBD1 matching 9 bases. The germline V gene has CDR1 MGHRA and CDR2 YSYEKL. The CDR3 loop spans 19 amino acids. V was clipped by 1 base and J by 0 bases; unmatched bases: 10. In nucleotides, the CDR3 is TGCGCCAGCAGCCAAGGAGACAGGGGGTATCGATCCTCTGGAAACACCATATATTTT. The encoded protein is CASSQGDRGYRSSGNTIYF.

This rearrangement joins TRBV28 to TRBJ1-2; D unresolved. V lost 8 bases and J lost 3, with 1 base in between. The CDR3 is 9 residues long. In germline, CDR1 is MDHEN, CDR2 SYDVKM. In DNA, the CDR3 is TGTGCCAGCCACTATGGCTACACCTTC. It translates to CASHYGYTF.

The chain links TRBV27 to TRBJ1-1; D is possibly TRBD1 (6 bases). Germline CDR1 and CDR2: MNHEY and SMNVEV (reference sequence). The V end lost 8 bases, the J end lost 0 bases, and 13 bases lay between the germline ends. The CDR3 length is 14 residues. The CDR3 here is CASAGHIMNTEAFF. CDR3 sequence (DNA): TGTGCCAGCGCGGGACATATAATGAACACTGAAGCTTTCTTT.

This clone was observed once. The rearrangement uses TRBV19 and TRBJ1-4; D ambiguous. The CDR3 totals 12 residues. Per germline, CDR1 LNHDA and CDR2 SQIVND (reference sequence). V was trimmed by 5 bases and J by 7 bases, leaving 8 bases between them. CDR3 residues: CASSSKFEKLFF. For the CDR3, the DNA is TGTGCCAGTAGTTCAAAATTTGAAAAACTGTTTTTT.

The chain joins TRBV5-6 to TRBJ2-7; D remains unclear. V lost 0 bases and J lost 3, with 10 bases in between. Germline V lookup: CDR1 SGHDT, CDR2 YYEEEE. CDR3 length: 14 amino acids. In DNA form, the CDR3 reads TGTGCCAGCAGCTTGGGACTGGAAATCTACGAGCAGTACTTC. This codes for CASSLGLEIYEQYF.